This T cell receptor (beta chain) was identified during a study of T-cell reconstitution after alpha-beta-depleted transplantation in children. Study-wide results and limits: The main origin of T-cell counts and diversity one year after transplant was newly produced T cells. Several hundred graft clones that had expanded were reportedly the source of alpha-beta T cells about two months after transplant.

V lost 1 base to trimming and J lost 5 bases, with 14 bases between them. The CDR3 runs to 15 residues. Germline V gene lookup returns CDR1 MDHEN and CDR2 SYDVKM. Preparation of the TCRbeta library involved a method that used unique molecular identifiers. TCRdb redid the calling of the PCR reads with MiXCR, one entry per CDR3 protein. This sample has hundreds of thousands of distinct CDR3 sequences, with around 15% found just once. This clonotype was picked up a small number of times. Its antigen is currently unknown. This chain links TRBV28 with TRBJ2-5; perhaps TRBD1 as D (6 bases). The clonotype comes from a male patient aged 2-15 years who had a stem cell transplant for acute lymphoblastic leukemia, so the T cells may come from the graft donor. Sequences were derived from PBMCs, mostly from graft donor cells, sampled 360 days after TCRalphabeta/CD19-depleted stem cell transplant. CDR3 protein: CASSLYRGTWETQYF. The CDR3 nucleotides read TGTGCCAGCAGTTTATATAGAGGGACATGGGAGACCCAGTACTTC. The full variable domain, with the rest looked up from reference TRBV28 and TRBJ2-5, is DVKVTQSSRYLVKRTGEKVFLECVQDMDHENMFWYRQDPGLGLRLIYFSYDVKMKEKGDIPEGYSVSREKKERFSLILESASTNQTSMYLCASSLYRGTWETQYFGPGTRLLVL.